Listed here are 26 T cell receptor beta chains from one sample, sequenced in a study of response to subunit inactivated influenza vaccine. TCRdb passed the RT-PCR reads through MiXCR, listing each CDR3 protein once. Of hundreds of thousands of distinct CDR3 sequences listed, around a sixth are singletons. This specimen was PBMCs from blood, taken 12 days after vaccination. The origin of the receptors is a man over 45 who received an inactivated influenza vaccine.

The sample holds many counts of this clonotype. The V call is TRBV29-1, the J call TRBJ2-3, with TRBD1 matching over 11 bases. In germline, CDR1 is SQVTM, CDR2 ANQGSEA. Trimming cost V 6 bases and J 1 base; bases outside gene matches: 3. This CDR3 comprises 14 residues. CDR3 sequence: CSVRTGGGTDTQYF. The CDR3 region has the DNA TGCAGCGTCCGGACAGGGGGCGGCACAGATACGCAGTATTTT.

The table lists this clonotype with a few counts. The J gene is TRBJ2-1, the V gene TRBV20-1; D not resolved. The CDR3 sequence is 15 residues long. Between the trimmed V and J ends, which lost 6 bases and 2 bases, there was a span of 17 bases. Germline V gene sequence: CDR1 DFQATT, CDR2 SNEGSKA (reference sequence). CDR3 nucleotide sequence: TGCAGTGCACCCGCGAGAGGTGCTCCCTACAATGAGCAGTTCTTC. Translated, it gives CSAPARGAPYNEQFF.

This clonotype has a handful of counts. The chain is built from TRBV20-1 and TRBJ2-3; 9 nucleotides agree with TRBD2. Germline lookup yields CDR1 DFQATT and CDR2 SNEGSKA (reference sequence). The CDR3 contains 14 residues. V shed 7 bases, J shed 2 bases, and the junction held 7 bases outside the gene matches. The CDR3 DNA is TGCAGTGTTAAGCTAGCGGGGTTCACAGATACGCAGTATTTT. Its protein product is CSVKLAGFTDTQYF.

The rearrangement links TRBV7-9 to TRBJ2-5, with D possibly matching TRBD2 (7 bases). V was cut by 4 bases and J by 9 bases, with 9 bases left in between. The CDR3 is 11 residues long. Germline loops: CDR1 SEHNR, CDR2 FQNEAQ (reference sequence). CDR3 protein: CASSWGGPQYF. CDR3 nucleotides: TGTGCCAGCAGCTGGGGGGGCCCCCAGTACTTC.

A few counts support this clonotype. V usage is TRBV29-1 and J usage is TRBJ2-6, with D unclear. Germline V gene data show CDR1 as SQVTM and CDR2 as ANQGSEA. V lost 2 bases and J 1 base, leaving 12 bases between the germline ends. This CDR3 is 16 amino acids long. The CDR3 here is CSVENFLGSGANVLTF. The CDR3 DNA sequence: TGCAGCGTTGAAAACTTCCTTGGTTCTGGGGCCAACGTCCTGACTTTC.

This clonotype has more than one count but fewer than ten. The rearrangement joins TRBV6-5 to TRBJ2-3; D remains ambiguous. The CDR3 length is 15 residues. Germline values: CDR1 MNHEY, CDR2 SVGAGI. V lost 0 bases and J 4 bases, leaving 11 bases between the germline ends. The CDR3 is CASSYSGWQSDTQYF. Written as DNA, the CDR3 is TGTGCCAGCAGTTACTCGGGGTGGCAGTCAGATACGCAGTATTTT.

The chain recombines TRBV20-1 with TRBJ2-1; maybe TRBD1 (6 bases). Germline assignment: CDR1 DFQATT and CDR2 SNEGSKA (reference sequence). This CDR3 is built from 12 residues. Trimming removed 5 bases from V and 9 bases from J, with 14 bases in between. The DNA for the CDR3 is TGCAGTGCTCGGACAGACCCAAGTGAGCAGTTCTTC. Amino acid sequence: CSARTDPSEQFF.

The CDR3 protein is CASSQSPGPLNTEAFF. CDR3 DNA: TGCGCCAGCAGCCAAAGTCCGGGACCATTGAACACTGAAGCTTTCTTT. The chain joins TRBV4-3 to TRBJ1-1; D perhaps matches TRBD1 (5 bases). The length of the CDR3 is 16 residues. The V gene's germline CDR1 is LGHNA and CDR2 YSLEER. V was clipped by 2 bases and J by 0 bases, with 13 bases between them.

There are a few counts of this clonotype. The chain recombines TRBV5-1 with TRBJ2-5, with 11 nucleotides matching TRBD1. CDR3 length: 15 residues. Germline lookup yields CDR1 SGHRS and CDR2 YFSETQ. The V and J ends lost 2 bases and 4 bases, in that order; junction bases with no gene match: 4. CDR3 region: CASSFWTGGGETQYF. The CDR3 DNA is TGCGCCAGCAGCTTCTGGACAGGGGGCGGAGAGACCCAGTACTTC.

Only one count was recorded for this clonotype. The chain joins TRBV7-3 to TRBJ2-3, with 13 bases matching TRBD2. CDR1 is SGHTA, CDR2 FQGTGA, per germline. After removal of 5 bases from V and 8 bases from J, the junction contained 4 bases not matched to a gene. This CDR3 contains 14 residues. DNA for the CDR3: TGTGCCAGCAGCCGACTAGCGGGGGGTGGTACGCAGTATTTT. This gives the protein CASSRLAGGGTQYF.

The genes are TRBV12-3 or TRBV12-4 and TRBJ1-5; D unresolved. Trimming left V 1 base short and J 4 bases short, with 8 bases between. The CDR3 consists of 14 residues. CDR3 protein: CASSLVMGNQPQHF. CDR3 in DNA: TGTGCCAGCAGTTTAGTAATGGGGAATCAGCCCCAGCATTTT.

The CDR3 protein is CSALGGSETQYF. The CDR3 DNA sequence: TGCAGTGCCCTAGGGGGGAGCGAGACCCAGTACTTC. The gene calls are TRBV29-1 and TRBJ2-5, with D tentatively TRBD1 or TRBD2 (6 bases each). The germline gives CDR1 SQVTM, CDR2 ANQGSEA. This CDR3 has 12 residues.

The chain uses TRBV20-1 and TRBJ2-7; 12 positions match TRBD2. V shed 0 bases, J shed 4 bases, and the junction held 7 bases outside the gene matches. CDR1 is DFQATT and CDR2 is SNEGSKA in the germline V gene (reference sequence). The CDR3 is made up of 16 amino acids. The CDR3, as DNA: TGCAGTGCTAGAGATATTGGACTAGCGGGAAGGTACGAGCAGTACTTC. It codes for CSARDIGLAGRYEQYF.

This clonotype came up a few times. The V and J genes are TRBV12-3 or TRBV12-4 and TRBJ2-3; 9 positions agree with TRBD2. V shed 6 bases, J shed 4 bases, and the junction held 8 bases outside the gene matches. The CDR3 runs 15 residues. CDR3 in amino acids: CASRLHSGGADTQYF. The CDR3 nucleotides read TGTGCCAGCAGGCTTCATAGCGGGGGAGCAGATACGCAGTATTTT.

V gene TRBV28 combines with J gene TRBJ2-1; TRBD1 agrees at 9 bases. V was pared by 8 bases and J by 9 bases, with 11 bases of the junction left unmatched. CDR3 length: 14 residues. Germline V gives CDR1 MDHEN, CDR2 SYDVKM. The CDR3: CASVPGQGFLEQFF. In nucleotides, the CDR3 is TGTGCCAGCGTACCGGGACAGGGTTTTCTTGAGCAGTTCTTC.

The table lists this clonotype with a few counts. This chain connects TRBV5-1 to TRBJ2-1; D gene uncertain. CDR1 and CDR2 (germline): SGHRS, YFSETQ. The CDR3 totals 12 residues. Trimming took off 5 bases at V and 7 bases at J, with 10 bases between the two ends. CDR3 DNA: TGCGCCAGCAGTGTCTTTATGAATGAGCAGTTCTTC. It encodes CASSVFMNEQFF.

This clonotype was seen more than once but under ten times. The chain links TRBV11-1 to TRBJ2-3, with 9 nucleotides matching TRBD2. CDR1 and CDR2 (germline): SGHAT, FQDESV (reference sequence). Unmatched junction bases numbered 17, after V lost 4 bases and J lost 0 bases. The CDR3 runs to 20 residues. The CDR3 region has the DNA TGTGCCAGCAGCTCAGGCGGGACTAGCAGAGAACCCGTTAGCACAGATACGCAGTATTTT. Translated, it gives CASSSGGTSREPVSTDTQYF.

The chain has TRBV4-1 and TRBJ2-1; 9 bases are a match to TRBD2. Unmatched junction bases numbered 3, after V lost 1 base and J lost 2 bases. CDR3 length: 16 residues. Germline V gene data show CDR1 as MGHRA and CDR2 as YSYEKL. CDR3 nucleotide sequence: TGCGCCAGCAGCCAAGCGACTAGCGGCCCCTACAATGAGCAGTTCTTC. Translation gives CASSQATSGPYNEQFF.

The table lists this clonotype with a few counts. This sequence joins TRBV20-1 and TRBJ2-2, with 8 nucleotides matching TRBD2. The CDR3 loop spans 15 amino acids. V shed 1 base and J 2 bases; nucleotides not matched to a gene: 3. Germline values: CDR1 DFQATT, CDR2 SNEGSKA (reference sequence). The CDR3: CSARGLASNTGELFF. CDR3 nucleotides: TGCAGTGCTAGAGGACTAGCGAGTAACACCGGGGAGCTGTTTTTT.

The rearrangement uses TRBV20-1 and TRBJ2-3, with a weak D call TRBD2 (6 bases). Germline assignment: CDR1 DFQATT and CDR2 SNEGSKA (reference sequence). The CDR3 spans 15 residues. The germline V and J ends were trimmed by 0 bases and 1 base, with 11 bases remaining between them. CDR3 residues: CSARDGWGGTDTQYF. The DNA for the CDR3 is TGCAGTGCTAGAGATGGATGGGGGGGCACAGATACGCAGTATTTT.

V and J are TRBV20-1 and TRBJ2-1; the match to TRBD2 covers 10 bases. Germline V gene lookup returns CDR1 DFQATT and CDR2 SNEGSKA (reference sequence). Germline trimming cut 3 bases from V and 8 bases from J; bases unmatched to any gene: 4. This CDR3 contains 13 residues. The CDR3 region has the DNA TGCAGTGCTAGGGGACTAGCGCATTATGAGCAGTTCTTC. Amino acids: CSARGLAHYEQFF.

The chain joins TRBV2 to TRBJ1-1; 9 bases fit TRBD1. Germline V lookup: CDR1 SNHLY, CDR2 FYNNEI. V dropped 6 bases and J dropped 4; count of bases not matched to a gene: 3. The CDR3 spans 13 residues. DNA of the CDR3: TGTGCCAGCAGGGGACAGGGCTTCACTGAAGCTTTCTTT. It translates to CASRGQGFTEAFF. Based on the CDR3 plus reference TRBV2 and TRBJ1-1, the full variable domain is EPEVTQTPSHQVTQMGQEVILRCVPISNHLYFYWYRQILGQKVEFLVSFYNNEISEKSEIFDDQFSVERPDGSNFTLKIRSTKLEDSAMYFCASRGQGFTEAFFGQGTRLTVV.

This clonotype was detected only a few times. The V call is TRBV28, the J call TRBJ1-2; D ambiguous. Germline lookup yields CDR1 MDHEN and CDR2 SYDVKM. The CDR3 totals 12 residues. V lost 5 bases and J lost 10, with 14 bases in between. CDR3 bases: TGTGCCAGCAGTCAAGGACCGCTAGACTACACCTTC. Encoded protein: CASSQGPLDYTF.

This clonotype was detected only once. The rearrangement joins TRBV6-2 or TRBV6-3 to TRBJ2-2; D may correspond to TRBD1 or TRBD2 (5 bases each). In germline, CDR1 is MNHEY, CDR2 SVGEGT. This CDR3 has 17 amino acids. The ends were cut back, 2 bases at V and 0 bases at J, with 13 bases in the middle. The DNA of the CDR3 is TGTGCCAGCAGTTACAACCCCTGGGACCCGAACACCGGGGAGCTGTTTTTT. This gives the protein CASSYNPWDPNTGELFF.

This clonotype was recorded a few times. The CDR3 DNA is TGCGCCAGCACCCCACAGGGGGGGGCTAACACCGGGGAGCTGTTTTTT. This sequence encodes CASTPQGGANTGELFF. V gene TRBV5-1 combines with J gene TRBJ2-2; D is perhaps TRBD1 (8 bases). CDR1 and CDR2 (germline): SGHRS, YFSETQ. Trimming left V 6 bases short and J 2 bases short, with 17 bases between. This CDR3 has 16 residues.

This chain joins TRBV4-3 and TRBJ1-5; 7 bases fit TRBD1. This CDR3 region has 15 residues. Germline V gene lookup returns CDR1 LGHNA and CDR2 YSLEER. Losses at the gene ends were 1 base for V and 4 bases for J; bases not matched to a gene: 4. CDR3 nucleotide sequence: TGCGCCAGCAGCCAAGTCTCAGGGGGGAATCAGCCCCAGCATTTT. Translated: CASSQVSGGNQPQHF.